This T cell receptor (beta chain) was recovered during a study of OX40 agonist ivuxolimab in advanced cancers. Study-wide points: Certain nonresponders likewise exhibited a low normalized T-cell clonal expansion.

As regards this clone: The antigen is not known.

J gave up 3 bases and V 2 bases, and 4 bases lay outside the gene matches. In germline, CDR1 is MNHNY, CDR2 SVGAGI (reference sequence). CDR3 length: 15 amino acids. Data came from immunoSEQ multiplex PCR; TCRdb stores just in-frame clones and leaves some out. The sample lists under 85,000 clones; approximately 88% were seen once. The chain is built from TRBV6-6 and TRBJ1-5; TRBD1 agrees at 7 bases. The specimen comprised CD4+ or CD8+ T cells sorted from blood, sampled in a trial of the OX40 agonist ivuxolimab. The origin of this receptor is an adult with an advanced solid tumor such as melanoma, head and neck, liver or kidney cancer. The CDR3 coding sequence is TGTGCCAGCAGTTACGGGACAGACCTCAATCAGCCCCAGCATTTT. This gives the protein CASSYGTDLNQPQHF.